These 19 T cell receptor beta chains were sequenced from one sample in a study of blood T cell repertoires in COVID-19. The protocol was immunoSEQ multiplex PCR, while the TCRdb copy is restricted to in-frame clones and leaves out a portion. The data hold about 74,000 clones, with more than 70% observed a single time. Sequencing was carried out using peripheral blood. These receptors came from a man between 65 and 85 years old with active or convalescent COVID-19.

The chain is built from TRBV30 and TRBJ1-3, with D perhaps matching TRBD1 (6 bases). Per germline, CDR1 GTSNPN and CDR2 SVGIG (reference sequence). CDR3 length: 15 amino acids. Trimming shortened V by 4 bases and J by 0 bases, and 13 bases separated the two germline ends. DNA for the CDR3: TGTGCCTGGAAGACAGGCGGCAGCTCTGGAAACACCATATATTTT. This gives the protein CAWKTGGSSGNTIYF.

This clone was picked up a small number of times. The rearrangement links TRBV5-8 to TRBJ2-2, with 10 bases matching TRBD2. Germline V gene data show CDR1 as SGHTS and CDR2 as YDEGEE. CDR3 length: 17 amino acids. J gave up 0 bases and V 4 bases, and 6 bases lay outside the gene matches. The CDR3 protein is CASSPSGGHTNTGELFF. For the CDR3, the DNA is TGTGCCAGCAGCCCTAGCGGGGGCCATACGAACACCGGGGAGCTGTTTTTT.

This clone was observed a single time. J is TRBJ2-1 and V is TRBV9; 7 nucleotides align to TRBD2. This CDR3 contains 15 residues. Germline CDR1 and CDR2: SGDLS and YYNGEE. The V segment lost 4 bases and the J segment 6 bases; nucleotides outside the gene matches: 10. The CDR3: CASSRSGIFANEQFF. CDR3 nucleotides: TGTGCCAGCAGCCGAAGCGGGATTTTTGCCAATGAGCAGTTCTTC.

The chain has TRBV19 and TRBJ2-5; tentatively, D is TRBD2 (6 bases). The CDR3 totals 16 residues. Trimming stripped 1 base from V and 1 base from J, with 13 bases between. Germline V gene data show CDR1 as LNHDA and CDR2 as SQIVND (reference sequence). The CDR3 reads CASSIGLAALQETQYF. The CDR3 DNA sequence: TGTGCCAGTAGTATAGGGTTAGCGGCCCTCCAAGAGACCCAGTACTTC. Looking up the rest from reference TRBV19 and TRBJ2-5 gives the full variable domain: DGGITQSPKYLFRKEGQNVTLSCEQNLNHDAMYWYRQDPGQGLRLIYYSQIVNDFQKGDIAEGYSVSREKKESFPLTVTSAQKNPTAFYLCASSIGLAALQETQYFGPGTRLLVL.

This clone was observed once. The chain employs TRBV5-1 and TRBJ2-3; 8 nucleotides match TRBD2. The germline gives CDR1 SGHRS, CDR2 YFSETQ. With 4 bases clipped from V and 6 bases from J, the junction kept 10 bases outside the gene matches. The CDR3 has 15 residues. This CDR3 reads CASSLHLSGADTQYF. In nucleotides, the CDR3 is TGCGCCAGCAGCCTCCACCTTAGCGGGGCTGATACGCAGTATTTT. Complete variable domain (other parts from reference TRBV5-1 and TRBJ2-3): KAGVTQTPRYLIKTRGQQVTLSCSPISGHRSVSWYQQTPGQGLQFLFEYFSETQRNKGNFPGRFSGRQFSNSRSEMNVSTLELGDSALYLCASSLHLSGADTQYFGPGTRLTVL.

The chain recombines TRBV12-3 or TRBV12-4 with TRBJ1-3; the D is unclear. V lost 5 bases, J lost 4 bases, and 9 bases lay in between. This CDR3 comprises 13 residues. CDR3 residues: CASSNSFGNTIYF. In nucleotides, the CDR3 is TGTGCCAGCAGTAATTCTTTCGGAAACACCATATATTTT.

This chain connects TRBV7-9 to TRBJ1-1, with 10 bases that match TRBD1. J gave up 3 bases and V 8 bases, and 9 bases lay outside the gene matches. The CDR3 runs 15 residues. The germline V gene encodes CDR1 SEHNR and CDR2 FQNEAQ (reference sequence). The DNA for the CDR3 is TGTGCCAGCTCTGACAGGGGGCGTGGGGACACTGAAGCTTTCTTT. Protein sequence: CASSDRGRGDTEAFF.

The chain combines TRBV7-6 with TRBJ2-2; TRBD2 agrees at 8 bases. V shed 1 base and J 7 bases; nucleotides not matched to a gene: 8. Germline V lookup: CDR1 SGHVS, CDR2 FNYEAQ. The CDR3 runs 16 residues. CDR3 coding DNA: TGTGCCAGCAGCTTAGACGGGGGGGCCGGTAGCGGGGAGCTGTTTTTT. Translation: CASSLDGGAGSGELFF.

Here the CDR3 DNA reads TGTGCCAGCAGTTGGTTGGGGACAAAGGGGTCCTACGAGCAGTACTTC. This gives the protein CASSWLGTKGSYEQYF. The chain couples TRBV28 to TRBJ2-7; D may be TRBD1 (6 bases). Trimming shortened V by 4 bases and J by 1 base, and 17 bases separated the two germline ends. Germline values: CDR1 MDHEN, CDR2 SYDVKM. This CDR3 is 16 amino acids long.

The V call is TRBV19, the J call TRBJ2-2; D may be TRBD2 (7 bases). Germline V gives CDR1 LNHDA, CDR2 SQIVND (reference sequence). The CDR3 spans 16 residues. Trimming removed 3 bases at V and 3 bases at J, with 14 bases between. CDR3 region: CASSMSGGADTGELFF. CDR3 sequence (DNA): TGTGCCAGTAGTATGTCGGGGGGCGCAGACACCGGGGAGCTGTTTTTT.

DNA of the CDR3: TGCGCCAGCAGCGGCCAGGGACTAGCGGGTCAAAGCTCCTACAATGAGCAGTTCTTC. It encodes CASSGQGLAGQSSYNEQFF. The genes are TRBV5-1 and TRBJ2-1; 12 positions match TRBD2. The CDR3 consists of 19 residues. Trimming removed 4 bases from V and 0 bases from J; junction bases left unmatched: 11. Germline V gene data show CDR1 as SGHRS and CDR2 as YFSETQ. Complete variable domain (other parts from reference TRBV5-1 and TRBJ2-1): KAGVTQTPRYLIKTRGQQVTLSCSPISGHRSVSWYQQTPGQGLQFLFEYFSETQRNKGNFPGRFSGRQFSNSRSEMNVSTLELGDSALYLCASSGQGLAGQSSYNEQFFGPGTRLTVL.

The CDR3 reads CAISEDSLPPPFDGYTF. Here the CDR3 DNA reads TGTGCCATCAGTGAAGACAGTCTTCCCCCGCCCTTCGATGGCTACACCTTC. This chain uses TRBV10-3 with TRBJ1-2; weak D call: TRBD1 (5 bases). The germline V gene encodes CDR1 ENHRY and CDR2 SYGVKD. The CDR3 covers 17 residues. Trimming took off 3 bases at V and 6 bases at J, with 23 bases between the two ends.

In nucleotides, the CDR3 is TGTGCCAGCAGCTTAGGAGACATCTACACCGGGGAGCTGTTTTTT. Residues: CASSLGDIYTGELFF. The J gene is TRBJ2-2, the V gene TRBV13, with D unresolved. The CDR3 sequence is 15 residues long. With 0 bases removed from V and 3 bases from J, the gap between germline ends came to 8 bases. Germline V gives CDR1 PRHDT, CDR2 FYEKMQ (reference sequence).

CDR3 nucleotides: TGTGCCAGCTCACCAGAGGCGGAGGGAGGCTATGGCTACACCTTC. Translating gives CASSPEAEGGYGYTF. The gene calls are TRBV18 and TRBJ1-2; no firm D call. Germline V gene sequence: CDR1 KGHSH, CDR2 LQKENI. Trimming stripped 2 bases from V and 4 bases from J, with 14 bases between. CDR3 length equals 15 residues.

The V gene is TRBV5-6, the J gene TRBJ2-1; TRBD2 matches at 14 bases. Germline CDR1 reads SGHDT; CDR2 reads YYEEEE. Trimming at V came to 3 bases and at J to 5 bases, leaving 4 bases not matched to a gene. The CDR3 has 16 residues. The CDR3, as DNA: TGTGCCAGCAGCTGGTGGACTAGCGGGGGGAACAATGAGCAGTTCTTC. Amino acids: CASSWWTSGGNNEQFF.

The J gene is TRBJ1-5, the V gene TRBV7-6; 10 bases are a match to TRBD1. Germline trimming cut 1 base from V and 2 bases from J; bases unmatched to any gene: 2. Germline values: CDR1 SGHVS, CDR2 FNYEAQ. The CDR3 covers 16 residues. CDR3 in amino acids: CASSLGGQGGNQPQHF. CDR3 DNA: TGTGCCAGCAGCTTAGGAGGACAGGGGGGCAATCAGCCCCAGCATTTT.

The chain joins TRBV20-1 to TRBJ2-5; 13 bases align to TRBD2. The length of the CDR3 is 16 residues. Germline CDR1 and CDR2: DFQATT and SNEGSKA (reference sequence). V dropped 4 bases and J dropped 10; count of bases not matched to a gene: 15. CDR3: CSATELAGGLLGVQYF. CDR3 sequence (DNA): TGCAGTGCTACTGAACTAGCGGGGGGGTTGCTTGGGGTCCAGTACTTC.

In nucleotides, the CDR3 is TGTGCCAGCAGTCATCACAGGGACCGGAACACCGGGGAGCTGTTTTTT. It translates to CASSHHRDRNTGELFF. The gene calls are TRBV28 and TRBJ2-2, with a tentative D call TRBD1 (6 bases). The V gene's germline CDR1 is MDHEN and CDR2 SYDVKM. This CDR3 has 16 amino acids. The V end was cut by 5 bases, the J end by 1 base, with 14 bases between.

The V and J genes are TRBV5-1 and TRBJ2-1; 8 bases align to TRBD1. V shed 4 bases, J shed 4 bases, and the junction held 4 bases outside the gene matches. The germline CDR1 and CDR2 sequences are SGHRS and YFSETQ. The CDR3 contains 14 residues. The CDR3 here is CASSQDRAYNEQFF. CDR3 sequence (DNA): TGCGCCAGCAGCCAGGACAGGGCTTACAATGAGCAGTTCTTC.